These 32 T cell receptor beta chains were sequenced from one sample in a study of T cell repertoires in cytomegalovirus infection. TCRdb re-called the reads through MiXCR, storing one row per CDR3 protein. The sample contains fewer than 200,000 distinct CDR3 sequences, approximately 15% of which appear only once. The sequenced sample was PBMCs. The receptors stem from a human donor in good health (CMV status not recorded). Some clones in this sample may be carry-over from other donors' samples.

The chain uses TRBV7-9 and TRBJ2-2; the match to TRBD2 covers 7 bases. Germline-derived CDR1 and CDR2 are SEHNR and FQNEAQ (reference sequence). This CDR3 has 13 residues. The V segment lost 11 bases and the J segment 3 bases; nucleotides outside the gene matches: 6. For the CDR3, the DNA is TGTGCCCTAGCGGAGGGGTACACCGGGGAGCTGTTTTTT. This translates into CALAEGYTGELFF.

V usage is TRBV19 and J usage is TRBJ1-2, with TRBD1 as a possible D gene (6 bases). The CDR3 consists of 13 residues. The germline V gene encodes CDR1 LNHDA and CDR2 SQIVND (reference sequence). Deletions cut 5 bases from V and 7 bases from J, with 14 bases between. CDR3 loop: CASSAYGGSGYTF. CDR3 DNA: TGTGCCAGTAGTGCCTACGGGGGCTCTGGCTACACCTTC.

Many counts were recorded for this clonotype. The chain recombines TRBV12-3 or TRBV12-4 with TRBJ2-7, with 10 bases identical to TRBD2. The CDR3 has 16 amino acids. After removal of 4 bases from V and 0 bases from J, the junction contained 6 bases not matched to a gene. DNA for the CDR3: TGTGCCAGCAGTTCCGGACTAGCGGAGATCTCCTACGAGCAGTACTTC. The encoded protein is CASSSGLAEISYEQYF.

This clonotype was counted at least ten times. The chain links TRBV7-2 to TRBJ1-5; D is unclear. The CDR3 covers 14 residues. V lost 1 base to trimming and J lost 3 bases, with 7 bases between them. Germline CDR1 is SGHTA and CDR2 is FQGNSA. Here the CDR3 DNA reads TGTGCCAGCAGCTTAGGGCGTATCAATCAGCCCCAGCATTTT. Translated: CASSLGRINQPQHF.

This clonotype was seen more than once but under ten times. The V call is TRBV6-2 or TRBV6-3, the J call TRBJ2-5, with D maybe TRBD1 (6 bases). CDR3 size: 13 residues. The germline V gene encodes CDR1 MNHEY and CDR2 SVGEGT. V gave up 6 bases and J gave up 3 bases, with 11 bases separating them. For the CDR3, the DNA is TGTGCCAGCAGGGGAACAGGGAAAGAGACCCAGTACTTC. Translated, it gives CASRGTGKETQYF.

This clonotype was counted many times. The chain couples TRBV6-6 to TRBJ1-5, with D tentatively TRBD1 (5 bases). CDR1 is MNHNY, CDR2 SVGAGI, per germline (reference sequence). Deletions cut 5 bases from V and 1 base from J, with 15 bases between. The CDR3 runs to 16 residues. This chain's CDR3 is CASSTAGGNSNQPQHF. CDR3 bases: TGTGCCAGCAGTACCGCGGGGGGAAACAGCAATCAGCCCCAGCATTTT.

The gene calls are TRBV6-5 and TRBJ1-6; D unclear. Trimming shortened V by 2 bases and J by 6 bases, and 11 bases separated the two germline ends. This CDR3 spans 15 amino acids. Germline assignment: CDR1 MNHEY and CDR2 SVGAGI. The CDR3 bases are TGTGCCAGCAGTTACGGCCCGGGTTTTAATTCACCCCTCCACTTT. It codes for CASSYGPGFNSPLHF.

This clonotype turned up a few times. The chain combines TRBV15 with TRBJ2-5; D might be TRBD1 (5 bases). Trimming left V 1 base short and J 4 bases short, with 7 bases between. Germline assignment: CDR1 LNHNV and CDR2 YYDKDF (reference sequence). This CDR3 comprises 13 residues. This CDR3 is CATSRGQGETQYF. CDR3 nucleotides: TGTGCCACCAGCAGAGGCCAGGGAGAGACCCAGTACTTC. The entire variable domain, with the rest obtained from reference TRBV15 and TRBJ2-5, is as follows: DAMVIQNPRYQVTQFGKPVTLSCSQTLNHNVMYWYQQKSSQAPKLLFHYYDKDFNNEADTPDNFQSRRPNTSFCFLDIRSPGLGDTAMYLCATSRGQGETQYFGPGTRLLVL.

This clonotype was counted ten times or more. The chain carries TRBV7-2 and TRBJ2-3, with 7 bases fitting TRBD2. The CDR3 is made up of 19 amino acids. CDR1 is SGHTA and CDR2 is FQGNSA in the germline V gene. J lost 2 bases, V lost 1 base, and 15 bases had no gene match. The CDR3 DNA follows: TGTGCCAGCAGCTTAGTTTGGGGTCGGGCGGGGGAGGCCACAGATACGCAGTATTTT. It is translated as CASSLVWGRAGEATDTQYF. The full variable domain, its missing parts supplied by reference TRBV7-2 and TRBJ2-3, is GAGVSQSPSNKVTEKGKDVELRCDPISGHTALYWYRQSLGQGLEFLIYFQGNSAPDKSGLPSDRFSAERTGGSVSTLTIQRTQQEDSAVYLCASSLVWGRAGEATDTQYFGPGTRLTVL.

This clonotype appeared many times. The V and J genes are TRBV7-9 and TRBJ2-1; D is uncertain. The CDR3 is 15 residues long. V shed 3 bases and J shed 2 bases, with 11 bases lying between them. Germline V gene lookup returns CDR1 SEHNR and CDR2 FQNEAQ (reference sequence). CDR3 residues: CASSFVSGPYNEQFF. The CDR3 DNA follows: TGTGCCAGCAGCTTCGTTTCCGGGCCCTACAATGAGCAGTTCTTC. Drawing the rest from reference TRBV7-9 and TRBJ2-1, the complete variable domain is DTGVSQNPRHKITKRGQNVTFRCDPISEHNRLYWYRQTLGQGPEFLTYFQNEAQLEKSRLLSDRFSAERPKGSFSTLEIQRTEQGDSAMYLCASSFVSGPYNEQFFGPGTRLTVL.

This clonotype was counted ten times or more. The chain has TRBV12-3 or TRBV12-4 and TRBJ2-2, with 12 bases identical to TRBD2. CDR3 length equals 15 residues. V gave up 7 bases and J gave up 3 bases; unmatched junction bases: 3. The CDR3 protein is CASTGLAGYTGELFF. For the CDR3, the DNA is TGTGCCAGCACCGGACTAGCGGGATACACCGGGGAGCTGTTTTTT.

This clonotype was counted many times. The chain uses TRBV7-2 and TRBJ1-6; D is ambiguous. V lost 1 base and J lost 7, with 11 bases in between. The CDR3 totals 15 residues. From germline, CDR1 is SGHTA and CDR2 FQGNSA. The CDR3 DNA follows: TGTGCCAGCAGCTTAGTAAAAAACGGGAATTCACCCCTCCACTTT. This translates into CASSLVKNGNSPLHF.

The chain combines TRBV19 with TRBJ1-5; TRBD1 aligns across 7 bases. The length of the CDR3 is 17 residues. The germline V gene has CDR1 LNHDA and CDR2 SQIVND (reference sequence). Trimming cost V 4 bases and J 6 bases; bases outside gene matches: 15. The CDR3 bases are TGTGCCAGTAGTACTTCCCACAGGGGCGGGGGCCCTCAGCCCCAGCATTTT. This gives the protein CASSTSHRGGGPQPQHF.

This clonotype appeared many times. The chain has TRBV7-2 and TRBJ2-1, with D uncertain. V lost 5 bases and J 0 bases, leaving 11 bases between the germline ends. CDR1 is SGHTA, CDR2 FQGNSA, per germline. There are 15 residues in the CDR3. In nucleotides, the CDR3 is TGTGCCAGCAGCCGAGATAGAGGCTCCTACAATGAGCAGTTCTTC. It is translated as CASSRDRGSYNEQFF.

The sample holds a few counts of this clonotype. V usage is TRBV20-1 and J usage is TRBJ1-1; D might be TRBD1 (6 bases). In germline, CDR1 is DFQATT, CDR2 SNEGSKA (reference sequence). This CDR3 has 14 amino acids. Trimming pared 3 bases from V and 0 bases from J, leaving 11 bases between. The CDR3 region has the DNA TGCAGTGCTAGTGGACAGATATTGAACACTGAAGCTTTCTTT. Protein sequence: CSASGQILNTEAFF.

The V gene is TRBV28, the J gene TRBJ2-1; D is ambiguous. This CDR3 has 13 amino acids. Germline V gene lookup returns CDR1 MDHEN and CDR2 SYDVKM. Trimming took 8 bases from V and 5 from J, leaving 13 bases between them. For the CDR3, the DNA is TGTGCCAGCTCCCTGGGGATCAACAATGAGCAGTTCTTC. Translated, it gives CASSLGINNEQFF.

This clonotype has just a few counts. The chain links TRBV12-3 or TRBV12-4 to TRBJ2-7, with TRBD2 matching 7 bases. Unmatched junction bases numbered 9, after V lost 8 bases and J lost 5 bases. The CDR3 has 13 residues. CDR3 region: CASGGWGGNEQYF. The CDR3 DNA is TGTGCCAGCGGTGGGTGGGGGGGAAACGAGCAGTACTTC.

The rearrangement uses TRBV2 and TRBJ2-3; tentatively, D is TRBD1 or TRBD2 (5 bases each). The CDR3 runs to 12 residues. CDR1 and CDR2 (germline): SNHLY, FYNNEI. V dropped 6 bases and J dropped 2 bases, with 6 bases sitting between them. CDR3 nucleotide sequence: TGTGCCAGCAGGGGGGTCACAGATACGCAGTATTTT. This gives the protein CASRGVTDTQYF. The full variable domain, completed using reference TRBV2 and TRBJ2-3, is EPEVTQTPSHQVTQMGQEVILRCVPISNHLYFYWYRQILGQKVEFLVSFYNNEISEKSEIFDDQFSVERPDGSNFTLKIRSTKLEDSAMYFCASRGVTDTQYFGPGTRLTVL.

The chain couples TRBV6-1 to TRBJ2-1, with D perhaps matching TRBD2 (6 bases). This CDR3 has 15 amino acids. Trimming removed 2 bases from V and 8 bases from J, with 16 bases in between. Germline CDR1 reads MNHNS; CDR2 reads SASEGT. CDR3 residues: CASSERAGPSDEQFF. The DNA for the CDR3 is TGTGCCAGCAGTGAACGAGCGGGCCCCTCGGATGAGCAGTTCTTC.

This clonotype showed up many times. The chain has TRBV7-2 and TRBJ2-1; weak D call: TRBD2 (5 bases). Deletions cut 5 bases from V and 7 bases from J, with 15 bases between. This CDR3 comprises 14 residues. Per the germline V gene, CDR1 is SGHTA and CDR2 is FQGNSA. The CDR3 protein is CASSPERAPNEQFF. CDR3 in DNA: TGTGCCAGCAGCCCTGAGAGGGCCCCTAATGAGCAGTTCTTC.

The table lists this clonotype with many counts. This chain links TRBV19 with TRBJ2-4; possible D gene TRBD1, 6 bases. Per germline, CDR1 LNHDA and CDR2 SQIVND (reference sequence). This CDR3 has 17 residues. V was pared by 3 bases and J by 3 bases, with 18 bases between. This CDR3 reads CASSIGVGGRGKNIQYF. Here the CDR3 DNA reads TGTGCCAGTAGTATCGGAGTTGGGGGCAGGGGCAAAAACATTCAGTACTTC.

This clonotype was picked up a small number of times. This chain links TRBV5-4 with TRBJ2-1; D might be TRBD1 or TRBD2, each matching 5 bases. Per the germline V gene, CDR1 is SGHNT and CDR2 is YYREEE (reference sequence). This CDR3 spans 15 amino acids. V lost 4 bases to trimming and J lost 6 bases, with 17 bases between them. DNA for the CDR3: TGTGCCAGCAGCACCGGGACCCAGGGTATCAATGAGCAGTTCTTC. Translation: CASSTGTQGINEQFF. The full variable domain, rest sourced from reference TRBV5-4 and TRBJ2-1, is ETGVTQSPTHLIKTRGQQVTLRCSSQSGHNTVSWYQQALGQGPQFIFQYYREEENGRGNFPPRFSGLQFPNYSSELNVNALELDDSALYLCASSTGTQGINEQFFGPGTRLTVL.

The J gene is TRBJ1-5, the V gene TRBV19; tentatively, D is TRBD1 (5 bases). CDR1 and CDR2 from the germline V gene are LNHDA and SQIVND (reference sequence). The CDR3 spans 13 residues. The CDR3 DNA follows: TGTACCACCCTTGGGGACGGCAATCAGCCCCAGCATTTT. It yields the protein CTTLGDGNQPQHF.

This chain joins TRBV2 and TRBJ2-1, with unresolved D. Trimming took 4 bases from V and 8 from J, leaving 6 bases between them. The CDR3 contains 11 residues. Germline CDR1 and CDR2: SNHLY and FYNNEI. The CDR3 protein is CASSVSYEQFF. DNA for the CDR3: TGTGCCAGCAGTGTGAGCTATGAGCAGTTCTTC.

This clonotype has at least ten counts. The V call is TRBV7-2, the J call TRBJ2-3; 9 bases match TRBD2. Germline V gene lookup returns CDR1 SGHTA and CDR2 FQGNSA. Germline trimming cut 3 bases from V and 6 bases from J; bases unmatched to any gene: 4. The CDR3 totals 14 residues. The CDR3 loop is CASSLAGGGDTQYF. DNA of the CDR3: TGTGCCAGCAGCTTGGCGGGAGGGGGCGATACGCAGTATTTT.

This clonotype showed up many times. This sequence joins TRBV19 and TRBJ1-2, with 10 bases aligning to TRBD1. The CDR3 contains 17 residues. Germline V gene lookup returns CDR1 LNHDA and CDR2 SQIVND (reference sequence). The ends lost 8 bases at V and 1 base at J; junction bases unmatched: 13. The CDR3, as DNA: TGTGCCAGTCGAACCGGGACAGGGGACCATTTTAACTATGGCTACACCTTC. Amino acids: CASRTGTGDHFNYGYTF.

The J gene is TRBJ2-1, the V gene TRBV2; D gene unclear. The CDR3 covers 15 residues. Per germline, CDR1 SNHLY and CDR2 FYNNEI. The V end was cut by 8 bases, the J end by 0 bases, with 14 bases between. CDR3 nucleotide sequence: TGTGCCAGCTCCGGGCTACGGAGCTCCTACAATGAGCAGTTCTTC. Translation gives CASSGLRSSYNEQFF. Filled out from reference TRBV2 and TRBJ2-1, the complete variable domain reads EPEVTQTPSHQVTQMGQEVILRCVPISNHLYFYWYRQILGQKVEFLVSFYNNEISEKSEIFDDQFSVERPDGSNFTLKIRSTKLEDSAMYFCASSGLRSSYNEQFFGPGTRLTVL.

This clonotype appeared a few times. V usage is TRBV18 and J usage is TRBJ2-3; D uncertain. Germline assignment: CDR1 KGHSH and CDR2 LQKENI. The CDR3 loop spans 12 amino acids. The V end was cut by 5 bases, the J end by 4 bases, with 7 bases between. CDR3 DNA sequence: TGTGCCAGCTCAATCAAGGCAGATACGCAGTATTTT. This codes for CASSIKADTQYF.

The chain employs TRBV18 and TRBJ2-7; D possibly uses TRBD1 or TRBD2 (5 bases each). Germline V lookup: CDR1 KGHSH, CDR2 LQKENI. The CDR3 length is 12 residues. With 4 bases removed from V and 6 bases from J, the gap between germline ends came to 10 bases. CDR3 coding DNA: TGTGCCAGCTCACTTGGGGGTGTCGAGCAGTACTTC. Its protein is CASSLGGVEQYF.

This clonotype showed up just a few times. The chain is built from TRBV3-1 and TRBJ1-1; no clear D gene. The germline V gene encodes CDR1 LGHDT and CDR2 YNNKEL (reference sequence). CDR3 length: 14 amino acids. V lost 3 bases to trimming and J lost 3 bases, with 11 bases between them. This CDR3 reads CASSQSGYYTEAFF. CDR3 coding DNA: TGTGCCAGCAGCCAGTCGGGATACTACACTGAAGCTTTCTTT.

V gene TRBV29-1 combines with J gene TRBJ1-3; D perhaps matches TRBD1 (6 bases). This CDR3 spans 17 amino acids. V lost 0 bases and J lost 0, with 15 bases in between. The germline V gene has CDR1 SQVTM and CDR2 ANQGSEA. The CDR3 sequence is CSVEEATGRASGNTIYF. The CDR3 region has the DNA TGCAGCGTTGAAGAGGCCACAGGGAGGGCCTCTGGAAACACCATATATTTT.

This clonotype appeared many times. The chain couples TRBV7-7 to TRBJ2-1, with a tentative D call TRBD2 (6 bases). In germline, CDR1 is SSHAT, CDR2 FNYEAQ (reference sequence). The germline V and J ends were trimmed by 5 bases and 7 bases, with 15 bases remaining between them. The CDR3 is made up of 14 amino acids. The CDR3 region is CASSPYGSQNEQFF. CDR3 nucleotides: TGTGCCAGCAGCCCTTACGGGAGTCAAAATGAGCAGTTCTTC.